The 30 T cell receptor beta chains reported below all come from one sample, sequenced in a study of T cell changes during pregnancy in multiple sclerosis. The method was immunoSEQ multiplex PCR; TCRdb's version includes in-frame clones alone and lacks a portion of them. This sample carries roughly 110,000 clones, 91% of them seen once, and the ten largest clones take roughly 1.6%. The sequences come from peripheral blood, collected before pregnancy. These receptors were obtained from a female donor with multiple sclerosis, enrolled in a pregnancy study.

The gene calls are TRBV19 and TRBJ1-2; D perhaps matches TRBD1 (6 bases). V lost 7 bases to trimming and J lost 6 bases, with 18 bases between them. The CDR3 length is 14 residues. CDR1 LNHDA and CDR2 SQIVND come from the germline V gene (reference sequence). The CDR3 region is CASTPLGAGDGYTF. In DNA, the CDR3 is TGTGCCAGTACCCCCCTGGGGGCAGGGGATGGCTACACCTTC.

The V call is TRBV5-1, the J call TRBJ2-3; no reliable D call. The CDR3 runs 13 residues. CDR1 is SGHRS, CDR2 YFSETQ, per germline. V gave up 2 bases and J gave up 1 base, with 5 bases separating them. CDR3 nucleotide sequence: TGCGCCAGCAGCTTAGGAGGCACAGATACGCAGTATTTT. It yields the protein CASSLGGTDTQYF.

In this sample, this clone turned up a few times. This rearrangement joins TRBV29-1 to TRBJ2-3; 11 bases map to TRBD1. Germline V gene data show CDR1 as SQVTM and CDR2 as ANQGSEA. V trimming: 7 bases; J trimming: 4 bases; junction bases outside the gene matches: 1. The CDR3 is 12 amino acids. The CDR3 loop is CSEGQGADTQYF. In nucleotides, the CDR3 is TGCAGCGAGGGACAGGGGGCAGATACGCAGTATTTT.

This chain links TRBV12-5 with TRBJ1-5; no clear D gene. The germline V gene has CDR1 LGHNT and CDR2 FRNRAP. With 9 bases removed from V and 7 bases from J, the gap between germline ends came to 16 bases. This CDR3 has 13 residues. The CDR3 spells CASGLSSGQPQHF. CDR3 nucleotides: TGTGCTAGCGGACTTTCCAGTGGACAGCCCCAGCATTTT.

The gene calls are TRBV11-2 and TRBJ2-5; 9 bases fit TRBD2. The J segment lost 7 bases and the V segment lost 2 bases, leaving 14 bases of the junction unmatched. Germline loops: CDR1 SGHAT, CDR2 FQNNGV. The CDR3 is made up of 17 amino acids. For the CDR3, the DNA is TGTGCCAGCAGCTTATCCTTGCGGGAGGGACTACCGGGGACCCAGTACTTC. It translates to CASSLSLREGLPGTQYF.

This chain joins TRBV18 and TRBJ2-5; D remains unclear. Trimming took off 1 base at V and 4 bases at J, with 7 bases between the two ends. This CDR3 spans 13 amino acids. CDR1 is KGHSH and CDR2 is LQKENI in the germline V gene. CDR3: CASSPRAGETQYF. DNA of the CDR3: TGTGCCAGCTCACCACGGGCTGGAGAGACCCAGTACTTC.

The chain couples TRBV7-8 to TRBJ2-3, with unresolved D. V was trimmed by 3 bases and J by 0 bases, leaving 10 bases between them. CDR1 SGHVS and CDR2 FQNEAQ come from the germline V gene. CDR3 length: 15 amino acids. This chain's CDR3 is CASSFRTTSTDTQYF. CDR3 nucleotides: TGTGCCAGCAGCTTCAGAACTACTAGCACAGATACGCAGTATTTT. Full variable domain (remainder filled in from reference TRBV7-8 and TRBJ2-3): GAGVSQSPRYKVAKRGQDVALRCDPISGHVSLFWYQQALGQGPEFLTYFQNEAQLDKSGLPSDRFFAERPEGSVSTLKIQRTQQEDSAVYLCASSFRTTSTDTQYFGPGTRLTVL.

The rearrangement uses TRBV4-1 and TRBJ2-5; 7 nucleotides match TRBD1. Germline values: CDR1 MGHRA, CDR2 YSYEKL. The CDR3 consists of 16 residues. V gave up 4 bases and J gave up 5 bases; unmatched junction bases: 13. This CDR3 is CASSRASGTVGETQYF. The CDR3, as DNA: TGCGCCAGCAGCCGGGCTTCAGGGACAGTAGGGGAGACCCAGTACTTC.

This chain links TRBV2 with TRBJ1-4, with D unclear. V lost 3 bases to trimming and J lost 7 bases, with 6 bases between them. The length of the CDR3 is 12 residues. The germline gives CDR1 SNHLY, CDR2 FYNNEI. The CDR3 is CASSDYSEKLFF. CDR3 coding DNA: TGTGCCAGCAGTGACTACAGTGAAAAACTGTTTTTT. The full variable domain, completed using reference TRBV2 and TRBJ1-4, is EPEVTQTPSHQVTQMGQEVILRCVPISNHLYFYWYRQILGQKVEFLVSFYNNEISEKSEIFDDQFSVERPDGSNFTLKIRSTKLEDSAMYFCASSDYSEKLFFGSGTQLSVL.

The V and J genes are TRBV19 and TRBJ1-1; possibly TRBD1 for D (6 bases). The CDR3 contains 14 residues. Germline assignment: CDR1 LNHDA and CDR2 SQIVND (reference sequence). Trimming removed 6 bases from V and 2 bases from J, with 13 bases in between. CDR3 protein: CASSTGGLNTEAFF. DNA of the CDR3: TGTGCCAGTAGCACGGGGGGGCTTAACACTGAAGCTTTCTTT.

This clone occurred once. The chain links TRBV9 to TRBJ1-6, with TRBD1 matching over 8 bases. J was trimmed by 9 bases and V by 3 bases; bases with no gene match: 8. The CDR3 loop spans 15 amino acids. CDR1 SGDLS and CDR2 YYNGEE come from the germline V gene. The DNA of the CDR3 is TGTGCCAGCAGCGGACAGACAGGGGTTGGTTCACCCCTCCACTTT. Translating gives CASSGQTGVGSPLHF.

The V and J genes are TRBV18 and TRBJ2-7, with 10 bases fitting TRBD2. This CDR3 contains 16 residues. Germline CDR1 reads KGHSH; CDR2 reads LQKENI. J gave up 5 bases and V 3 bases, and 10 bases lay outside the gene matches. The CDR3 here is CASSPLASGSFHEQYF. As DNA, the CDR3 is TGTGCCAGCTCACCCTTGGCTAGCGGGAGCTTCCACGAGCAGTACTTC.

The chain joins TRBV11-1 to TRBJ2-1, with TRBD2 matching over 7 bases. Looked up from germline, CDR1 is SGHAT and CDR2 is FQDESV (reference sequence). The V gene end was trimmed by 1 base and the J gene end by 6 bases; junction bases not matched to a gene: 9. The CDR3 sequence is 16 residues long. The CDR3 spells CASSLGAGVLFNEQFF. The CDR3 DNA sequence: TGTGCCAGCAGCTTAGGGGCGGGGGTCCTGTTCAATGAGCAGTTCTTC. The full variable domain, with the rest looked up from reference TRBV11-1 and TRBJ2-1, is EAEVAQSPRYKITEKSQAVAFWCDPISGHATLYWYRQILGQGPELLVQFQDESVVDDSQLPKDRFSAERLKGVDSTLKIQPAELGDSAMYLCASSLGAGVLFNEQFFGPGTRLTVL.

The V gene is TRBV5-1, the J gene TRBJ2-1; 10 positions match TRBD2. There are 16 residues in the CDR3. The V gene end was trimmed by 0 bases and the J gene end by 8 bases; junction bases not matched to a gene: 8. Germline V gives CDR1 SGHRS, CDR2 YFSETQ. Here the CDR3 reads CASSLGLAGEIDEQFF. In DNA form, the CDR3 reads TGCGCCAGCAGCTTGGGTCTAGCGGGGGAAATTGATGAGCAGTTCTTC.

This clone was seen a single time. This sequence joins TRBV9 and TRBJ2-5, with D tentatively TRBD2 (5 bases). The CDR3 length is 14 residues. The germline gives CDR1 SGDLS, CDR2 YYNGEE. Trimming cost V 0 bases and J 5 bases, with 11 bases left between them. DNA of the CDR3: TGTGCCAGCAGCGTAGTAGCGCCCGCTGAGACCCAGTACTTC. The encoded protein is CASSVVAPAETQYF.

The CDR3 DNA is TGTGCCAGCAGTTACTCGACAGACACTTTCACAGATACGCAGTATTTT. As protein: CASSYSTDTFTDTQYF. V gene TRBV6-5 combines with J gene TRBJ2-3; weak D call: TRBD1 (5 bases). Germline CDR1 is MNHEY and CDR2 is SVGAGI. The ends were cut back, 0 bases at V and 2 bases at J, with 12 bases in the middle. CDR3 length: 16 amino acids.

The sample holds one count of this clone. The chain uses TRBV19 and TRBJ1-5; 9 bases are shared with TRBD1. Looked up from germline, CDR1 is LNHDA and CDR2 is SQIVND (reference sequence). The length of the CDR3 is 18 residues. Trimming took 1 base from V and 0 from J; bases not matched to a gene: 7. The CDR3 reads CASSIVWDRVISNQPQHF. CDR3 in DNA: TGTGCCAGTAGTATAGTTTGGGACAGGGTAATTAGCAATCAGCCCCAGCATTTT.

The CDR3 sequence is CASSQETGTAGEKLFF. CDR3 in DNA: TGCGCCAGCAGCCAAGAAACGGGGACGGCGGGGGAAAAACTGTTTTTT. The chain couples TRBV4-1 to TRBJ1-4; tentative D call: TRBD1 (5 bases). The germline V gene encodes CDR1 MGHRA and CDR2 YSYEKL. Trimming took 0 bases from V and 8 from J, leaving 16 bases between them. The length of the CDR3 is 16 residues.

This sequence joins TRBV13 and TRBJ2-5; tentatively, D is TRBD2 (5 bases). The J call may be in error: the DNA end matches TRBJ2-7 better. This CDR3 comprises 15 residues. Germline CDR1 PRHDT, CDR2 FYEKMQ (reference sequence). In DNA, the CDR3 is TGTGCCAGCAGCTGGCGGTCGGGGTTCTCCTACGAGCAGTACTTC. Amino acids: CASSWRSGFSYEQYF.

This chain links TRBV5-6 with TRBJ2-1, with TRBD2 as a possible D gene (6 bases). V gave up 6 bases and J gave up 4 bases, with 17 bases separating them. This CDR3 is 15 amino acids long. The germline V gene encodes CDR1 SGHDT and CDR2 YYEEEE. This chain's CDR3 is CASKERTNQYNEQFF. The DNA for the CDR3 is TGTGCCAGCAAAGAAAGGACTAATCAATACAATGAGCAGTTCTTC. The entire variable domain, with the rest obtained from reference TRBV5-6 and TRBJ2-1, is as follows: DAGVTQSPTHLIKTRGQQVTLRCSPKSGHDTVSWYQQALGQGPQFIFQYYEEEERQRGNFPDRFSGHQFPNYSSELNVNALLLGDSALYLCASKERTNQYNEQFFGPGTRLTVL.

The chain links TRBV9 to TRBJ2-7; perhaps TRBD2 as D (6 bases). Trimming pared 2 bases from V and 2 bases from J, leaving 11 bases between. Per germline, CDR1 SGDLS and CDR2 YYNGEE. This CDR3 comprises 14 residues. The CDR3 bases are TGTGCCAGCAGCGTTGGAGGGACCACCTACGAGCAGTACTTC. Encoded protein: CASSVGGTTYEQYF.

The chain employs TRBV7-8 and TRBJ1-2, with D tentatively TRBD1 (6 bases). Trimming cost V 4 bases and J 3 bases, with 18 bases left between them. CDR3 length: 16 residues. Germline V gives CDR1 SGHVS, CDR2 FQNEAQ. This CDR3 reads CASSSWGGGSYYGYTF. Written as DNA, the CDR3 is TGTGCCAGCAGCTCTTGGGGGGGCGGTTCCTACTATGGCTACACCTTC.

The chain links TRBV9 to TRBJ1-2, with D possibly being TRBD1 (5 bases). The germline gives CDR1 SGDLS, CDR2 YYNGEE. V was pared by 0 bases and J by 5 bases, with 17 bases between. CDR3 length equals 16 residues. The CDR3 loop reads CASSVGGRGSLYGYTF. The CDR3 region has the DNA TGTGCCAGCAGCGTAGGGGGAAGGGGTTCGTTATATGGCTACACCTTC.

In this sample, this clone turned up once. The chain has TRBV19 and TRBJ1-5; D perhaps matches TRBD1 (6 bases). The CDR3 length is 16 residues. Germline CDR1 LNHDA, CDR2 SQIVND (reference sequence). With 1 base removed from V and 2 bases from J, the gap between germline ends came to 12 bases. The CDR3, as DNA: TGTGCCAGTAGTATAGTATCAGGGGACGGCAATCAGCCCCAGCATTTT. It translates to CASSIVSGDGNQPQHF.

The genes are TRBV7-9 and TRBJ1-1; D is unresolved. The CDR3 is 14 amino acids. The germline gives CDR1 SEHNR, CDR2 FQNEAQ (reference sequence). V gave up 3 bases and J gave up 1 base, with 9 bases separating them. The CDR3 DNA follows: TGTGCCAGCAGCTTTAGAAGAGCGAACACTGAAGCTTTCTTT. As protein: CASSFRRANTEAFF.

The chain links TRBV14 to TRBJ2-7, with D possibly matching TRBD1 (5 bases). The CDR3 has 13 amino acids. CDR1 and CDR2 (germline): SGHDN, FVKESK. The V gene lost 3 bases and the J gene lost 6 bases, with 12 bases spanning the gap. In DNA, the CDR3 is TGTGCCAGCAGCCACCCCGGCAGGGTCGAGCAGTACTTC. Protein product: CASSHPGRVEQYF.

The chain carries TRBV5-1 and TRBJ2-5; the D gene is possibly TRBD1 (6 bases). CDR1 and CDR2 (germline): SGHRS, YFSETQ. CDR3 length equals 14 residues. Deletions cut 3 bases from V and 1 base from J, with 10 bases between. Here the CDR3 reads CASSSGQPQETQYF. The CDR3 nucleotides are TGCGCCAGCAGCTCCGGACAGCCCCAAGAGACCCAGTACTTC.

V usage is TRBV7-3 and J usage is TRBJ2-5; the D gene is possibly TRBD2 (5 bases). V was clipped by 0 bases and J by 2 bases, with 13 bases between them. Germline V gene sequence: CDR1 SGHTA, CDR2 FQGTGA. The CDR3 is 16 amino acids. The CDR3 DNA sequence: TGTGCCAGCAGCTTAACCGTCCGGACGGGACAAGAGACCCAGTACTTC. It encodes CASSLTVRTGQETQYF.

This clone was detected only once. This chain connects TRBV11-3 to TRBJ1-1; D ambiguous. The CDR3 spans 14 residues. Germline V CDR1 and CDR2: SGHNT, YENEEA. V was cut by 5 bases and J by 5 bases, with 15 bases left in between. The CDR3 here is CASSARTGGTEAFF. CDR3 coding DNA: TGTGCCAGCAGCGCCCGGACCGGCGGGACTGAAGCTTTCTTT.

This clone was seen a few times. Other DNA sequences within the sample encode an identical CDR3. Here the CDR3 reads CASSLVRETQYF. The CDR3 bases are TGTGCCAGCAGCTTAGTTCGGGAGACCCAGTACTTC. The chain links TRBV7-2 to TRBJ2-5; D remains ambiguous. The CDR3 extends over 12 amino acids. V was cut by 1 base and J by 5 bases, with 5 bases left in between. Per germline, CDR1 SGHTA and CDR2 FQGNSA.